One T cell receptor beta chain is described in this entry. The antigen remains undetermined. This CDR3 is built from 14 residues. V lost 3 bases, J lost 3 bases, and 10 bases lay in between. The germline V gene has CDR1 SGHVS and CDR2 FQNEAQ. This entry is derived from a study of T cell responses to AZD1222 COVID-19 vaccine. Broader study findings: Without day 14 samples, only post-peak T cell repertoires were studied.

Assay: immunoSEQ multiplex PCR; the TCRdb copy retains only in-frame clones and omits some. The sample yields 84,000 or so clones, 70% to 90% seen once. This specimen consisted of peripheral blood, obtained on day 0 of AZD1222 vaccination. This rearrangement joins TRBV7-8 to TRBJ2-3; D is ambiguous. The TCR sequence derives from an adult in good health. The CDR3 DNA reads TGTGCCAGCAGCTTTAATACGGGTACAGATACGCAGTATTTT. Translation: CASSFNTGTDTQYF.